This entry describes one T cell receptor (beta chain). No antigen is known for it. No quality values exist for individual bases; no much larger clone is one base distant. TCRbeta CDR3 regions were amplified from genomic DNA using the immunoSEQ Assay, a bias-controlled multiplex PCR. Processing in the source paper ran as follows. The number of nucleated cells in each sample was estimated from the amplification of reference gene primers within the assay. To quantify the absolute abundance of each unique TCRbeta CDR3 rearrangement, sequence reads were collapsed and filtered. Productive Simpson clonality was computed per sample as the square root of Simpson's diversity index over productive rearrangements. Sourced from immuneACCESS, this table was stored by TCRdb with only in-frame sequences that have V and J called. A share of the clones is absent; for the studies checked, an unresolved V gene accounts for under half, and the remainder has no known explanation. V and J calls and clone size are those listed in that table; D and trimming were worked out from the DNA. The sample profile shows roughly 83,000 clones; approximately 86% of them were found once. Roughly 8% of the sample rests with the top ten.

Collaborating institutions collected whole blood in K2EDTA tubes following their own protocols. For TCRbeta analysis, collaborator samples were shipped as frozen whole blood, as isolated PBMCs, or as DNA extracted from either sample type. The entry originates in a study of blood T cell repertoires in COVID-19 (TCRdb year 2020). Some background on the complete study: Samples from collaborators originated in the United States, Italy and Spain and spanned both the acute and convalescent phases of COVID-19. A de-identified subject ID, COVID-19 status, age in years and sex were almost always included in the sample metadata. Where available, HLA class I and class II types were obtained from metadata supplied by the sample provider rather than from assay-based typing. The dataset comprised deeply sampled blood TCRbeta repertoires from subjects exposed to, actively infected with, or recovered from COVID-19. The samples were drawn from two sources: the first 160 participants of the ongoing ImmuneRACE study, and over 1,000 subjects contributed by 6 global collaborators. The material from the prospective study consisted of cDNA or gDNA derived from T cells, B-cell-depleted T cells, or PBMCs. The repertoires were released in a freely available public database meant as a resource for research on the immune response to SARS-CoV-2.

Findings and caveats that apply to the study as a whole: The amount of clinical and demographic metadata varied by source and participant and was provided uncurated.

Sequenced input: peripheral blood. The sequence was collected from an elderly man with active or convalescent COVID-19.

CDR3 sequence: CASSLGPGTGSSYEQYV. The bases read TGTGCCAGCAGCTTAGGACCCGGGACAGGGAGCTCCTACGAGCAGTACGTC. The chain links TRBV7-2 with TRBJ2-7; 9 bases in the junction line up with TRBD1. The CDR3 holds 17 amino acids from the cysteine to the valine. CDR3 DNA is the only sequence kept; it has 51 bases, read in frame from the first base. CDR1 and CDR2 were assigned from the germline V gene as SGHTA and FQGNSA. V loses 1 base at its end and J loses 0 bases; junction bases beyond the gene matches: 7.